These 9 T cell receptor beta chains were sequenced from one sample in a study of response to subunit inactivated influenza vaccine. TCRdb re-analysed the RT-PCR reads in MiXCR, keeping a single row per CDR3 protein. The sample holds around 580,000 distinct CDR3 sequences, roughly 15% seen once. The material was PBMCs from blood, obtained about 11 days after vaccination. All receptors come from a man between 45 and 60 years old who received an inactivated influenza vaccine.

This clonotype was detected only a few times. The rearrangement links TRBV9 to TRBJ1-2; D is possibly TRBD1 (6 bases). Germline CDR1 is SGDLS and CDR2 is YYNGEE. The CDR3 length is 12 residues. V lost 4 bases and J lost 7, with 11 bases in between. CDR3 loop: CASSLMTGGYTF. The CDR3 DNA reads as TGTGCCAGCAGCCTCATGACAGGTGGCTACACCTTC.

This clonotype showed up just a few times. The V gene is TRBV4-3, the J gene TRBJ1-6; D gene uncertain. Germline CDR1 is LGHNA and CDR2 is YSLEER. V was trimmed by 4 bases and J by 8 bases, leaving 15 bases between them. CDR3 length: 15 amino acids. Written as DNA, the CDR3 is TGCGCCAGCAGCCCGTACGGGTTTGGTTATTCACCCCTCCACTTT. This codes for CASSPYGFGYSPLHF.

This sequence joins TRBV5-5 and TRBJ1-2, with 9 bases identical to TRBD1. Germline V lookup: CDR1 SGHKS, CDR2 YYEKEE (reference sequence). The CDR3 consists of 14 residues. The V gene end was trimmed by 2 bases and the J gene end by 8 bases; junction bases not matched to a gene: 7. CDR3 residues: CASSLTGGAAGYTF. Written as DNA, the CDR3 is TGTGCCAGCAGCTTAACAGGGGGCGCAGCCGGCTACACCTTC.

The chain uses TRBV5-6 and TRBJ2-7; TRBD2 matches 8 bases. This CDR3 region has 16 residues. Germline V CDR1 and CDR2: SGHDT, YYEEEE. J lost 0 bases, V lost 0 bases, and 5 bases had no gene match. The CDR3 coding sequence is TGTGCCAGCAGCTTGGGGAGCGGGGGAATCTCCTACGAGCAGTACTTC. It codes for CASSLGSGGISYEQYF.

This clonotype was seen more than once but under ten times. The rearrangement uses TRBV25-1 and TRBJ2-2, with D perhaps TRBD2 (5 bases). The CDR3 spans 16 residues. Germline V gene sequence: CDR1 MGHDK, CDR2 SYGVNS. Trimming cost V 4 bases and J 7 bases, with 19 bases left between them. In DNA, the CDR3 is TGTGCCAGCAGTGGGCCGCGAGGGTCGGGCGACGGGGAGCTGTTTTTT. Translated: CASSGPRGSGDGELFF.

The rearrangement uses TRBV3-1 and TRBJ2-1, with TRBD2 matching over 13 bases. The trim removed 4 bases at V and 6 bases at J, leaving 3 bases unmatched. Germline V gives CDR1 LGHDT, CDR2 YNNKEL (reference sequence). The CDR3 has 15 amino acids. As DNA, the CDR3 is TGTGCCAGCAGCCTACTAGCGGGGGGGTTCAATGAGCAGTTCTTC. It is translated as CASSLLAGGFNEQFF.

This clonotype was picked up many times. The rearrangement joins TRBV10-3 to TRBJ2-7, with TRBD2 matching over 7 bases. Germline V gene lookup returns CDR1 ENHRY and CDR2 SYGVKD. J lost 3 bases, V lost 9 bases, and 2 bases had no gene match. The CDR3 spans 11 residues. CDR3 in amino acids: CAIGTNYEQYF. CDR3 nucleotides: TGTGCCATTGGGACTAACTACGAGCAGTACTTC.

This clonotype was recorded a few times. The chain has TRBV24-1 and TRBJ2-1, with TRBD2 matching 7 bases. Trimming removed 4 bases from V and 9 bases from J; junction bases left unmatched: 17. The germline V gene has CDR1 KGHDR and CDR2 SFDVKD. The CDR3 has 17 amino acids. The chain's CDR3 is CATSDRQSGDPKSEQFF. CDR3 in DNA: TGTGCCACCAGTGACCGACAAAGCGGGGACCCTAAGAGTGAGCAGTTCTTC.

The table lists this clonotype with a few counts. The chain uses TRBV12-3 or TRBV12-4 and TRBJ2-3, with D unresolved. Deletions cut 3 bases from V and 12 bases from J, with 10 bases between. This CDR3 spans 11 amino acids. In nucleotides, the CDR3 is TGTGCCAGCAGTTTCCGGACCCATCAGTATTTT. Translation gives CASSFRTHQYF.